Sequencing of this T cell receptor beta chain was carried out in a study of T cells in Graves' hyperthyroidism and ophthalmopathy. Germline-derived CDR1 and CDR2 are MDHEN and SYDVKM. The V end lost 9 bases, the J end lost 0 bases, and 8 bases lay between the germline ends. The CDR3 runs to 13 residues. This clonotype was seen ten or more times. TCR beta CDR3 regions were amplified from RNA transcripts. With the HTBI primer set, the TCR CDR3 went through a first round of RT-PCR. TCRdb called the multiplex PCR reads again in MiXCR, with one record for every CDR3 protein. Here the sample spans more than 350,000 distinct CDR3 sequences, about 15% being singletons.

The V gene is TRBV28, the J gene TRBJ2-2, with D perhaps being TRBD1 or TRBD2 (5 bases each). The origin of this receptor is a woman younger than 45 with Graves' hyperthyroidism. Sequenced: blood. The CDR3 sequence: CASGGPNTGELFF. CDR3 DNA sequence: TGTGCCAGTGGGGGACCGAACACCGGGGAGCTGTTTTTT.